This section outlines one T cell receptor (beta chain) sequence together with its context. Its antigen remains unidentified. This sample was taken from a study of shared clonotypes between healthy human individuals. The study's findings and limits: Among several donors, about 4.6% of naive CD4 clonotypes were found in common. Sampling covered blood only; tissue repertoires likely differ.

The protocol was immunoSEQ multiplex PCR, while the TCRdb copy is restricted to in-frame clones and leaves out a portion. The data hold about 2.1 million clones, with roughly 91% observed a single time. Positive CCR7 selection of CD45RO-negative cells yielded the naive CD8 cells, and terminally differentiated effector memory CD45RA+ cells were excluded. Donors comprised healthy HIV-negative adults lacking recent acute infections or vaccinations. The CDR3 is made up of 15 amino acids. V lost 0 bases, J lost 5 bases, and 3 bases stayed unmatched. Germline V gene data show CDR1 as SEHNR and CDR2 as FQNEAQ (reference sequence).

This chain joins TRBV7-9 and TRBJ1-4, with 7 bases that match TRBD1. Sequencing was done on a sample of naive CD8+ T cells from PBMCs. This clonotype originated in a man between 18 and 35 years old in good health. Some clones in this sample may be carry-over from other donors' samples. CDR3 amino acids: CASSLARDRNEKLFF. Written as DNA, the CDR3 is TGTGCCAGCAGCTTAGCCCGGGACAGAAATGAAAAACTGTTTTTT.